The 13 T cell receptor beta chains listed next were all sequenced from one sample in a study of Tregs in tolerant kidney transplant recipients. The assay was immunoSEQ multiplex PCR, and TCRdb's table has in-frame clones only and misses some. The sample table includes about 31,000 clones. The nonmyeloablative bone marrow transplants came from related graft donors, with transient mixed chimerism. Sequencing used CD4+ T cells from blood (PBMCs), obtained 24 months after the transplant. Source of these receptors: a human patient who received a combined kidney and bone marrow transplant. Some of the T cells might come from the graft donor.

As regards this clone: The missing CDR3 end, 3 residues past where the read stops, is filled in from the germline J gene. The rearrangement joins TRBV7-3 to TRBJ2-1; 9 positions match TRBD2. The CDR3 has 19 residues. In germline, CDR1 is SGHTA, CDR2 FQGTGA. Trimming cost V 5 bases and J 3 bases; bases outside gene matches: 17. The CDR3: CASSLKRGQASGNYNEQFF. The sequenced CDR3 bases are TGTGCCAGCAGCCTAAAGAGGGGGCAGGCTAGCGGGAACTACAATGAG. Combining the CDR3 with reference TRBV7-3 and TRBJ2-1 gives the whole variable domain GAGVSQTPSNKVTEKGKYVELRCDPISGHTALYWYRQSLGQGPEFLIYFQGTGAADDSGLPNDRFFAVRPEGSVSTLKIQRTERGDSAVYLCASSLKRGQASGNYNEQFFGPGTRLTVL.

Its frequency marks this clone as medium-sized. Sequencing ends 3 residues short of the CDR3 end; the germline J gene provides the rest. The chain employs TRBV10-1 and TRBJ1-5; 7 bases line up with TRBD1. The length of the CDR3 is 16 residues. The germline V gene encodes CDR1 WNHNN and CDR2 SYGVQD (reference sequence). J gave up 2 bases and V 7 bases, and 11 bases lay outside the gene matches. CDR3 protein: CASIRGQPIGNQPQHF. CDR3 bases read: TGCGCCAGCATAAGGGGACAGCCGATCGGCAATCAGCCC.

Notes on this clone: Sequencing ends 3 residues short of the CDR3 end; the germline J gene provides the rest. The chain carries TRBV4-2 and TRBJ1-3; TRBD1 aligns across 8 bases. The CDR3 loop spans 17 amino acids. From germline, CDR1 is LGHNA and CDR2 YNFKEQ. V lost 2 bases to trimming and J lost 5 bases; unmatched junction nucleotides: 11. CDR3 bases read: TGTGCCAGCAGCCAAACCTACCAGGGGGCGGTCAGAAACACC. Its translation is CASSQTYQGAVRNT. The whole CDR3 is CASSQTYQGAVRNTIYF.

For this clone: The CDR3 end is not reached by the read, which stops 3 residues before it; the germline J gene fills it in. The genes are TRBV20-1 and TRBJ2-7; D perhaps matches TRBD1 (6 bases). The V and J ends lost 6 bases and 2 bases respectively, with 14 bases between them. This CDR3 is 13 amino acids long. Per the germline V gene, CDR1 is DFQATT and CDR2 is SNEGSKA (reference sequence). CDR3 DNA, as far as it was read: TGCAGTGCAGAGTTCGGACAGCCCTACGAG. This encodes CSAEFGQPYE. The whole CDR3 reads CSAEFGQPYEQYF.

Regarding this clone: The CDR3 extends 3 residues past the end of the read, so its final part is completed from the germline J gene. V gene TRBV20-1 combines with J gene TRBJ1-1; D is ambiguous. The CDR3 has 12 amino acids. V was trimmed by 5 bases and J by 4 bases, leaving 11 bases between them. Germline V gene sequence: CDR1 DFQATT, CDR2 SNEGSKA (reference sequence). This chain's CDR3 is CSAVPAFTEAFF. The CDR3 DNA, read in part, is TGCAGTGCTGTCCCAGCGTTCACTGAA.

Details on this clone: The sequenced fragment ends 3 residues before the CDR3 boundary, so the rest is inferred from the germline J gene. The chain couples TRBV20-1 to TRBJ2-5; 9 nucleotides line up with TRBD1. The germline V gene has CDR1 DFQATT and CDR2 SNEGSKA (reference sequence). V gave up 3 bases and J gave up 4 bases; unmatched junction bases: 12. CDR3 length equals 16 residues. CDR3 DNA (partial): TGCAGTGCTAGCAAGGGGGGACAGGGTTATGGAGAGACC. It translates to CSASKGGQGYGET. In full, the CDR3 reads CSASKGGQGYGETQYF.

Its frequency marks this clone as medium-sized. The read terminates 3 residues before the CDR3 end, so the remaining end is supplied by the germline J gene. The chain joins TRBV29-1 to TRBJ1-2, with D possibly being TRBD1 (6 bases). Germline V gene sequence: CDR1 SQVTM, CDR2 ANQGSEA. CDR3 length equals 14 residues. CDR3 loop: CSVGPRTGIVYYTF. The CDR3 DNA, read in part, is TGCAGCGTTGGCCCCCGAACAGGGATCGTTTAC. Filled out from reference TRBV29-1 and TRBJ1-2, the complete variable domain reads SAVISQKPSRDICQRGTSLTIQCQVDSQVTMMFWYRQQPGQSLTLIATANQGSEATYESGFVIDKFPISRPNLTFSTLTVSNMSPEDSSIYLCSVGPRTGIVYYTFGSGTRLTVV.

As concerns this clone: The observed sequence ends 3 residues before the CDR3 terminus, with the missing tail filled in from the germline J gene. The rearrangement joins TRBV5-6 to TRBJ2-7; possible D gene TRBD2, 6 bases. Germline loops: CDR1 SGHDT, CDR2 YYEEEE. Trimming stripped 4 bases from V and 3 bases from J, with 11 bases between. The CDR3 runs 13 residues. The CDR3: CASSVSGLYEQYF. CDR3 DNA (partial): TGTGCCAGCAGCGTTAGCGGCCTCTACGAG.

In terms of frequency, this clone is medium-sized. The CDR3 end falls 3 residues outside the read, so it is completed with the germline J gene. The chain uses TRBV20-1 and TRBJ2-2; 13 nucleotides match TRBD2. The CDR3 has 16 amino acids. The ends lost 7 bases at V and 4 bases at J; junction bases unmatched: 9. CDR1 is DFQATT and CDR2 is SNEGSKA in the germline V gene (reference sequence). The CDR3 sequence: CSVPGLAGKGTGELFF. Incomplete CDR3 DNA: TGCAGTGTCCCGGGACTAGCGGGAAAGGGCACCGGGGAG.

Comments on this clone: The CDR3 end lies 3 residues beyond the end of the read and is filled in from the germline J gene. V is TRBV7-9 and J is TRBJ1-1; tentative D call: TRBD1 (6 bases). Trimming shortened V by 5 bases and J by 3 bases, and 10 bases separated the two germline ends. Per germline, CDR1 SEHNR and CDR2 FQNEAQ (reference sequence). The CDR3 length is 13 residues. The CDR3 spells CASSLDRHTEAFF. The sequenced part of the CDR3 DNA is TGTGCCAGCAGCCTGGACAGACACACTGAA.

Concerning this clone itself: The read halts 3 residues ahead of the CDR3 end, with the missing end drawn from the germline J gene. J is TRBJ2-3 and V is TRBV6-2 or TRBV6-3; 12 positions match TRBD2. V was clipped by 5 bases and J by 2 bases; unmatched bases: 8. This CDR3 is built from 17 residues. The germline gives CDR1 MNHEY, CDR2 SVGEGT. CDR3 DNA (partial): TGTGCCAGCAGTCTCCTCGGACTAGCGGGATCCACAGATACG. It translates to CASSLLGLAGSTDT. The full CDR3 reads CASSLLGLAGSTDTQYF.

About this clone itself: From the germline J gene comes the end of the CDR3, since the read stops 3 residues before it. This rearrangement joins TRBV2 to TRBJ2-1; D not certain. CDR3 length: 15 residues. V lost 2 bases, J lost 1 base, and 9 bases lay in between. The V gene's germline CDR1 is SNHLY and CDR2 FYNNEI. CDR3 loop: CASSETPRSYNEQFF. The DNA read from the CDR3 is TGTGCCAGCAGTGAAACCCCCAGGTCCTACAATGAG.

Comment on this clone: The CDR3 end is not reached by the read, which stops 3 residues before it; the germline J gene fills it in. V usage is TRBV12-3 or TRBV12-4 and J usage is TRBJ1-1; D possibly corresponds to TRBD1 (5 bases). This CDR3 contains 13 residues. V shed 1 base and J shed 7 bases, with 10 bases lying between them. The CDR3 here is CASSLDRWGEAFF. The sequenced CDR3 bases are TGTGCCAGCAGTTTAGACAGGTGGGGTGAA.